The present T cell receptor (beta chain) was sequenced within a study of blood T cell repertoires in COVID-19. Turning to the study itself: COVID-19 samples collected from the United States, Italy and Spain covered acute and convalescent phases.

J lost 9 bases, V lost 3 bases, and 14 bases had no gene match. In germline, CDR1 is GTSNPN, CDR2 SVGIG (reference sequence). The CDR3 is made up of 14 amino acids. Per the authors' pipeline: Amplification from reference gene primers served as the basis for estimated nucleated cell counts. Sequencing used immunoSEQ multiplex PCR; TCRdb keeps in-frame clones, though not all of them. Clone size and the V and J calls come from that table; the DNA yielded D and trimming. This sample has about 320,000 clones; approximately 89% occur once, and the top ten carry under 2%. Seattle's enrolled individuals joined amid active infection and were then monitored longitudinally.

The genes are TRBV30 and TRBJ2-7; TRBD1 aligns across 7 bases. The sequence was collected from a woman younger than 45 with COVID-19, enrolled during active disease. The sequenced sample consisted of peripheral blood. Here the CDR3 reads CAWSYPGQLRGQYF. CDR3 nucleotide sequence: TGTGCCTGGAGCTACCCGGGACAGCTACGAGGGCAGTACTTC.